The rows below give T cell receptor beta chains drawn from one sample of a study of blood T cell repertoires in COVID-19. Clones were read by immunoSEQ multiplex PCR, and TCRdb kept only the in-frame ones, dropping some. This table has roughly 34,000 clones, around 86% appearing once. The source material was peripheral blood. These receptor sequences come from a man at least 80 years old with active COVID-19. The CDR3 runs from the conserved cysteine through the conserved F or W.

V gene,J gene,CDR3 protein
TRBV19,TRBJ2-5,CASTTWGLLDSFQETQYF
TRBV19,TRBJ1-1,CASVRRGLTEAFF
TRBV2,TRBJ1-2,CASSVFVTVSNYGYTF
TRBV5-4,TRBJ2-7,CASSLGAGGNYEQYF
TRBV6-2/TRBV6-3,TRBJ2-5,CASSYGQAQETQYF
TRBV24-1,TRBJ2-5,CATSAPGLGLETQYF
TRBV18,TRBJ1-4,CASSLGGRRVEKLFF
TRBV5-1,TRBJ2-3,CASTNRRGTDTQYF
TRBV4-3,TRBJ2-3,CASSSHSTDTQYF
TRBV6-4,TRBJ2-2,CASSDTDRAGELFF
TRBV6-5,TRBJ1-2,CASRTAGETYTF